These 20 T cell receptor beta chains were all obtained from the same sample, sequenced in a study of blood T cells in healthy people across ages. Combining a sample-barcoded 5' primer with a J-beta primer mix, a second PCR ran for roughly 6 to 12 cycles. TCRdb recomputed calls from the 5' RACE reads with MiXCR, one row per CDR3 protein. The table records about 800,000 distinct CDR3 sequences, approximately 25% of them present only once. These data were likewise used in another study, on T cells of mothers and their children.

Sample: blood. The receptors were sampled from a boy aged 5 to 17 in good health.

This chain uses TRBV5-8 with TRBJ2-3, with D unclear. CDR3 length equals 13 residues. Per germline, CDR1 SGHTS and CDR2 YDEGEE. The germline V and J ends were trimmed by 6 bases and 6 bases, with 14 bases remaining between them. The CDR3 DNA is TGTGCCAGCAACTCCGTAAGGTCCGATACGCAGTATTTT. Translated: CASNSVRSDTQYF.

V usage is TRBV7-9 and J usage is TRBJ2-2; D not resolved. Germline loops: CDR1 SEHNR, CDR2 FQNEAQ (reference sequence). Trimming shortened V by 2 bases and J by 2 bases, and 6 bases separated the two germline ends. This CDR3 is 14 amino acids long. CDR3 nucleotide sequence: TGTGCCAGCAGCTTACCTGTTAACACCGGGGAGCTGTTTTTT. Protein: CASSLPVNTGELFF.

The chain links TRBV7-2 to TRBJ2-5; 7 nucleotides line up with TRBD2. The closer fit of TRBJ2-1 to the DNA end suggests the J call may be wrong. The CDR3 is 12 residues long. CDR1 and CDR2 (germline): SGHTA, FQGNSA. Here the CDR3 reads CASSRSGTEQFF. The DNA of the CDR3 is TGTGCCAGCAGTCGAAGCGGGACTGAGCAGTTCTTC.

As for this clonotype: The junction departs from germline at one end; a sequencing error may be responsible. This chain connects TRBV20-1 to TRBJ2-1; D possibly corresponds to TRBD2 (5 bases). Germline-derived CDR1 and CDR2 are DFQATT and SNEGSKA (reference sequence). This CDR3 region has 14 residues. CDR3 residues: CSARESGPYNQQFF. Written as DNA, the CDR3 is TGCAGTGCTAGAGAGAGCGGTCCCTACAATCAGCAGTTCTTC.

V gene TRBV6-1 combines with J gene TRBJ1-5, with TRBD1 matching over 11 bases. The CDR3 extends over 13 amino acids. The ends lost 8 bases at V and 6 bases at J; junction bases unmatched: 3. Per the germline V gene, CDR1 is MNHNS and CDR2 is SASEGT. CDR3 region: CASSGTGGQPQHF. The CDR3, as DNA: TGTGCCAGCTCCGGGACAGGGGGTCAGCCCCAGCATTTT.

This clonotype was observed a few times. V is TRBV7-2 and J is TRBJ2-2, with a possible D match to TRBD1 (5 bases). The CDR3 runs 14 residues. V was trimmed by 5 bases and J by 4 bases, leaving 11 bases between them. Germline V gene sequence: CDR1 SGHTA, CDR2 FQGNSA. Written as DNA, the CDR3 is TGTGCCAGCAGCCAGGGCCTTACCACCGGGGAGCTGTTTTTT. Its translation is CASSQGLTTGELFF.

This clonotype appeared a few times. At one boundary the junction diverges from the germline segment, which might be a read error. The chain uses TRBV6-2 or TRBV6-3 and TRBJ2-1, with TRBD2 as a possible D gene (5 bases). CDR3 length equals 14 residues. Per germline, CDR1 MNHEY and CDR2 SVGEGT. CDR3 DNA: TGTGCCAGCAGGCCCCCGGACTCCTCCAATGAGCAGTTCTTC. It translates to CASRPPDSSNEQFF.

This clonotype was detected only a few times. The chain links TRBV4-1 to TRBJ2-3, with 9 nucleotides matching TRBD2. Per the germline V gene, CDR1 is MGHRA and CDR2 is YSYEKL. V was pared by 3 bases and J by 0 bases, with 10 bases of the junction left unmatched. CDR3 length: 18 amino acids. CDR3 sequence reads: CASSQLSGRIFSTDTQYF. The CDR3 DNA reads as TGCGCCAGCAGCCAGCTAAGCGGGAGGATTTTTAGCACAGATACGCAGTATTTT.

The chain couples TRBV20-1 to TRBJ2-7; 9 nucleotides align to TRBD1. The germline gives CDR1 DFQATT, CDR2 SNEGSKA (reference sequence). CDR3 length: 16 residues. V shed 4 bases and J 3 bases; nucleotides not matched to a gene: 13. The CDR3 here is CSANVFRDREIYEQYF. DNA of the CDR3: TGCAGTGCTAATGTTTTCCGGGACAGGGAGATCTACGAGCAGTACTTC.

The chain has TRBV5-1 and TRBJ2-3, with 8 bases lining up with TRBD2. Germline lookup yields CDR1 SGHRS and CDR2 YFSETQ. J was trimmed by 6 bases and V by 4 bases; bases with no gene match: 7. The CDR3 covers 14 residues. The DNA of the CDR3 is TGCGCCAGCAGCGACCTTGCGGGGGGCGATACGCAGTATTTT. Its protein is CASSDLAGGDTQYF.

This clonotype was counted only a few times. This chain uses TRBV29-1 with TRBJ2-3, with D perhaps matching TRBD2 (6 bases). V was shortened by 4 bases and J by 4 bases, with 21 bases between the two germline ends. CDR1 and CDR2 from the germline V gene are SQVTM and ANQGSEA. The CDR3 totals 16 residues. CDR3 bases: TGCAGCGTTGCAGGCACTTGGGGGGACTGGGCAGATACGCAGTATTTT. Residues: CSVAGTWGDWADTQYF.

The J gene is TRBJ2-1, the V gene TRBV7-2; 9 bases align to TRBD2. CDR3 length: 17 residues. Trimming removed 1 base from V and 2 bases from J; junction bases left unmatched: 6. Germline V lookup: CDR1 SGHTA, CDR2 FQGNSA. The CDR3 reads CASSLEARLAAYNEQFF. The CDR3 DNA reads as TGTGCCAGCAGCTTAGAAGCGCGACTAGCGGCCTACAATGAGCAGTTCTTC.

The chain recombines TRBV20-1 with TRBJ2-5; D could derive from TRBD1 or TRBD2 (5 bases each). With the DNA end fitting TRBJ2-1 better, the J assignment may be wrong. The germline V gene has CDR1 DFQATT and CDR2 SNEGSKA (reference sequence). The CDR3 is made up of 12 amino acids. Here the CDR3 reads CSAPGTINEQFF. The CDR3 bases are TGCAGTGCTCCCGGGACCATCAATGAGCAGTTCTTC.

This clonotype turned up a few times. The V gene is TRBV12-3 or TRBV12-4, the J gene TRBJ1-2, with D perhaps matching TRBD1 (6 bases). Trimming stripped 6 bases from V and 6 bases from J, with 14 bases between. There are 13 residues in the CDR3. CDR3 region: CASRPTGTNGYTF. The CDR3 DNA is TGTGCCAGCAGACCCACAGGGACTAATGGCTACACCTTC.

This CDR3 is CSVELAKSYNEQFF. In DNA, the CDR3 is TGCAGCGTAGAACTAGCGAAATCCTACAATGAGCAGTTCTTC. The V call is TRBV29-1, the J call TRBJ2-1, with 7 bases that match TRBD2. Germline-derived CDR1 and CDR2 are SQVTM and ANQGSEA. V lost 6 bases and J lost 1; bases outside the gene matches: 6. The length of the CDR3 is 14 residues.

The CDR3, as DNA: TGTGCCAGCAGCTTCCGTAGGGCAGATACGCAGTATTTT. Its protein product is CASSFRRADTQYF. V usage is TRBV7-2 and J usage is TRBJ2-3; D is ambiguous. The CDR3 extends over 13 amino acids. Trimming took 3 bases from V and 4 from J, leaving 8 bases between them. Germline values: CDR1 SGHTA, CDR2 FQGNSA.

CDR3 protein: CASSLDQDGENIQYF. In DNA form, the CDR3 reads TGTGCCAGCAGCTTAGATCAGGACGGGGAAAACATTCAGTACTTC. This chain links TRBV11-2 with TRBJ2-4; tentatively, D is TRBD2 (5 bases). V lost 0 bases to trimming and J lost 5 bases, with 11 bases between them. In germline, CDR1 is SGHAT, CDR2 FQNNGV. The CDR3 loop spans 15 amino acids.

As concerns this clonotype: One end of the junction fails to match germline, which may point to a read error. The chain links TRBV7-4 to TRBJ2-4, with 9 nucleotides matching TRBD1. In germline, CDR1 is SGHVT, CDR2 SQSDAQ. The CDR3 length is 18 residues. CDR3 DNA sequence: TGTTCCAGCAGCTTTGCTGGGACAGGGTTCCCAGCCAAAAACATTCAGTACTTC. It encodes CSSSFAGTGFPAKNIQYF. Based on the CDR3 plus reference TRBV7-4 and TRBJ2-4, the full variable domain is GAGVSQSPRYKVAKRGRDVALRCDSISGHVTLYWYRQTLGQGSEVLTYSQSDAQRDKSGRPSGRFSAERPERSVSTLKIQRTEQGDSAVYLCSSSFAGTGFPAKNIQYFGAGTRLSVL.

As for this clonotype: It is unclear where the CDR3 begins or ends on the DNA, so no DNA is shown, and the CDR3 is as TCRdb lists it. The chain recombines TRBV4-1 with TRBJ2-3; the tabulated D call, TRBD2, remains unverified against the DNA. Germline V lookup: CDR1 MGHRA, CDR2 YSYEKL. Ends included, the CDR3 has 17 residues. The CDR3 here is CASSQLVASGNTDTRYF.

On this clonotype itself: Sequence at one end of the junction differs from germline and may be a read error. The chain recombines TRBV28 with TRBJ2-5, with TRBD2 matching over 8 bases. The length of the CDR3 is 15 residues. Germline V gives CDR1 MDHEN, CDR2 SYDVKM. CDR3 region: CASSLLAGTKDEQCF. The CDR3 DNA follows: TGTGCCAGCAGTTTATTAGCGGGGACAAAGGACGAGCAGTGCTTC.